This T cell receptor (beta chain) was obtained from a study of blood T cell repertoires in COVID-19. For the study at large: PBMCs, B-cell-depleted T cells, or T cells provided the cDNA or gDNA that made up the material.

Original processing methods: Researchers report that nucleated cell counts were estimated from reference gene primer amplification. Measured with immunoSEQ multiplex PCR; TCRdb has only the in-frame clones, and not every one. V, J and clone size were drawn from that table, and D and trimming were deduced from the DNA. The table shows approximately 290,000 clones, with 85% to 90% occurring only once. CDR3 length: 15 residues. V trimming: 6 bases; J trimming: 10 bases; junction bases outside the gene matches: 10. Germline V lookup: CDR1 MDHEN, CDR2 SYDVKM. The rearrangement uses TRBV28 and TRBJ1-6; TRBD1 matches 9 bases. The TCR was taken from a man aged 30-40 years with acute or convalescent COVID-19. Sequencing was performed on peripheral blood. The CDR3 DNA is TGTGCCAGCAGCAACTTTCCGGACAGGGGCTCACCCCTCCACTTT. This codes for CASSNFPDRGSPLHF. The full variable domain, completed using reference TRBV28 and TRBJ1-6, is DVKVTQSSRYLVKRTGEKVFLECVQDMDHENMFWYRQDPGLGLRLIYFSYDVKMKEKGDIPEGYSVSREKKERFSLILESASTNQTSMYLCASSNFPDRGSPLHFGNGTRLTVT.